This record concerns one T cell receptor beta chain sequence. The antigen remains unidentified. The data are from a study of T-cell memory formation after mild COVID-19. A single record per CDR3 protein comes from TCRdb applying MiXCR to the 5' RACE reads. The sample contains about 350,000 distinct CDR3 sequences, about an eighth of which appear only once. Regarding the study as a whole: Clones contracting across day 15 to 85 had a balanced CD4/CD8 profile; later expanding clones leaned CD4+. Researchers found some responding clones in pre-infection memory, a sign that cross-reactive memory joined.

Germline CDR1 MNHEY, CDR2 SVGEGT. The CDR3 loop spans 14 amino acids. Trimming left V 6 bases short and J 1 base short, with 12 bases between. V is TRBV6-2 or TRBV6-3 and J is TRBJ2-5, with D hard to call. Sequenced material: PBMCs or a T cell subset sorted from them (not recorded which). This clonotype was sampled from a man aged 18 to 30 who had mild COVID-19 (a few samples of this study predate the infection). Cell type and time point are not known. The CDR3 loop reads CASSYASFQETQYF. As DNA, the CDR3 is TGTGCCAGCAGCTATGCGTCCTTCCAAGAGACCCAGTACTTC.